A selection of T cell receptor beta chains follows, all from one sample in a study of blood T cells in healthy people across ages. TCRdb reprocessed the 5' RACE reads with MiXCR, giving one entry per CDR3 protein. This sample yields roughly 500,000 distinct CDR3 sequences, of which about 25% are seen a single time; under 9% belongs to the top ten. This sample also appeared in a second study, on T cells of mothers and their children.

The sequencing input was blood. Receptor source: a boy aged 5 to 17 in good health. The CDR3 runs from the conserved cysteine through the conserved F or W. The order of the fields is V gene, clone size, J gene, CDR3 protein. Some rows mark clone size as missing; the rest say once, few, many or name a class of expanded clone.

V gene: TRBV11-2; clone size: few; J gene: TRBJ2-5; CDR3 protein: CASSLGRFPYQETQYF
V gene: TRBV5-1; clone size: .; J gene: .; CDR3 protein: CASSSWTSKGHEQFF
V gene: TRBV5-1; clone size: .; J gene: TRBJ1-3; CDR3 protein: CASSLGQGLSGNTIYF
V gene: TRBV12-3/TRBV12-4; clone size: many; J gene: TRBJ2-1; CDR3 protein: CASSLNRQGPFF
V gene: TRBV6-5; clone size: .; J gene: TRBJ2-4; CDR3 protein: CASGTSGRAGVNIQYF
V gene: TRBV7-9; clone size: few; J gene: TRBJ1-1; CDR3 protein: CASSLITTEAFF
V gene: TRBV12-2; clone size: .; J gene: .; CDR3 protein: CASRLGLAGRIEQFF
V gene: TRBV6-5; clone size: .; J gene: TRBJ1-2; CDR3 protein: CASSYSRDRGYGYTF
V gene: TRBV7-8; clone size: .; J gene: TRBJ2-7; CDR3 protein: CASSFFLSGGSYEQYF
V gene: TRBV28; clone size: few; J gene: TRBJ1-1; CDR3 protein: CASNTIQVMNTEALF
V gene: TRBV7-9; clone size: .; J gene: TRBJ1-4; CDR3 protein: CASRPQGAANEKLFF
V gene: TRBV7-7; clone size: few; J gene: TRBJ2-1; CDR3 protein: CASSISGGVSYNEQFF
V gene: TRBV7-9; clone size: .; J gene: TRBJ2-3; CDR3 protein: CASSFSSGNGLRTDAQYF
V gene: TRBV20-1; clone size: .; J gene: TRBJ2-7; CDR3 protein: CSARAGTGDSYEQYF
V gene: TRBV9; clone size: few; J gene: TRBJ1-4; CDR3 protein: CASSRTGGHEKLFF
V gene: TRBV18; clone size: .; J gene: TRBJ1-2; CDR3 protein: CASSPGDGQNIYGYTF
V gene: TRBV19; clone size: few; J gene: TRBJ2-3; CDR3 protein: CASSSQAGLSTDTQYF
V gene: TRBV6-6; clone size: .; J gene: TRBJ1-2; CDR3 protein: CASLPTSGAYGYTF
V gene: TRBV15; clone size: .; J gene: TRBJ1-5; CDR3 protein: CATSRGQGEGAQHF
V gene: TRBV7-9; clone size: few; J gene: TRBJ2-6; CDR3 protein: CASSQLEAGANVLTF
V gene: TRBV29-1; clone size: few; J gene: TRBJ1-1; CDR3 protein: CSGSDSWNTEAFF
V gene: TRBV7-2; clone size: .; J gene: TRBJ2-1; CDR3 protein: CASSLERAGRNEQFF
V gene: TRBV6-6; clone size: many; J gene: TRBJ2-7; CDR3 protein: CASTSGPHEQYF
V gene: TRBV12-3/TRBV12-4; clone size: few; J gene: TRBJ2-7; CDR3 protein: CASSLETGVVEQYF
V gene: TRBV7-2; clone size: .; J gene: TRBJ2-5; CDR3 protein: CASSLALGSLETQYF